This T cell receptor beta chain was documented in a study of blood T cells in healthy people across ages. Study-wide findings and caveats: PBMC samples, being unsorted, prevented any conclusive comparison of naive and antigen-experienced cells. Both higher diversity and more naive CD4+ cells marked long-lived donors when set against aged donors. Diversity estimated from one million T cells was considered an underestimate.

A few counts support this clonotype. Its target is unknown. A second PCR, run for 7 to 11 cycles, used a sample-barcoded 5' primer plus a J-beta primer mix. TCRdb re-called the 5' RACE reads with MiXCR, one entry per CDR3 protein. Found here are roughly 800,000 distinct CDR3 sequences, roughly 60% of them singletons; the top ten hold roughly 22%. The TCR was taken from a man aged 25 to 40 in good health. Sequenced sample: blood.

The CDR3 loop reads CSVTGTTGPEAFF. The CDR3 DNA follows: TGCAGCGTGACCGGGACCACGGGTCCTGAAGCTTTCTTT. V is TRBV29-1 and J is TRBJ1-1; the D gene is possibly TRBD1 (5 bases). Trimming removed 6 bases from V and 6 bases from J, with 17 bases in between. There are 13 residues in the CDR3. Germline V gene lookup returns CDR1 SQVTM and CDR2 ANQGSEA.